The clone carrying this T cell receptor (beta chain) appeared a few times. Its antigen remains unknown. The data were taken from a study of response to subunit inactivated influenza vaccine. Study-level findings and limits: There was a suggestion from the authors that each seasonal influenza vaccination recruits few new T cells.

In TCRdb, the RT-PCR reads were re-called with MiXCR into one record per CDR3 protein. The sample consists of 600,000 to 850,000 distinct CDR3 sequences, 14% of them appearing once. Between the trimmed V and J ends, which lost 1 base and 8 bases, there was a span of 6 bases. The CDR3 runs 12 residues. The V gene's germline CDR1 is SEHNR and CDR2 FQNEAQ (reference sequence). The rearrangement uses TRBV7-9 and TRBJ2-1; no clear D gene. This specimen was PBMCs from blood, taken 14 to 15 days before vaccination. The TCR was taken from a man in his forties or fifties who received an inactivated influenza vaccine. The CDR3 here is CASSLGSYEQFF. The CDR3 region has the DNA TGTGCCAGCAGCTTAGGGTCGTATGAGCAGTTCTTC.